This TCR beta chain was sequenced during a study of technical replicates of blood from a few donors. Sequencing was performed with immunoSEQ multiplex PCR; in TCRdb, only in-frame clones are kept and a portion is missing. This table holds tens of thousands of clones, roughly 88% found once. The V gene's germline CDR1 is ENHRY and CDR2 SYGVKD. Trimming stripped 0 bases from V and 6 bases from J, with 12 bases between. The CDR3 extends over 15 amino acids. Sequenced material: PBMCs. V usage is TRBV10-3 and J usage is TRBJ2-1; possible D gene TRBD2, 6 bases. The TCR was taken from a human donor in good health. Some clones in this sample may be carry-over from other donors' samples. The CDR3 DNA is TGTGCCATCAGTGAGTCTCCAGGGAGGCTCAATGAGCAGTTCTTC. Its translation: CAISESPGRLNEQFF.